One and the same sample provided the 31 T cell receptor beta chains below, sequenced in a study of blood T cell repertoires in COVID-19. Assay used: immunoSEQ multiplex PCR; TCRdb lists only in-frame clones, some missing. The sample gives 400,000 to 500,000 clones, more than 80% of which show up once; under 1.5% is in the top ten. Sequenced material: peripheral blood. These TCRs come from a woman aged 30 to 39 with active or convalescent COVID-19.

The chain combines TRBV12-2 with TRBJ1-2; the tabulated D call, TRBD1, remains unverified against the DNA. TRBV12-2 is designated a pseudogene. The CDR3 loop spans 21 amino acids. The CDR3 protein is CASRLARGGGTGCDANYGYTF. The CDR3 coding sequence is TGTGCAAGTCGCTTAGCGCGAGGGGGAGGGACAGGGTGCGATGCTAACTATGGCTACACCTTC.

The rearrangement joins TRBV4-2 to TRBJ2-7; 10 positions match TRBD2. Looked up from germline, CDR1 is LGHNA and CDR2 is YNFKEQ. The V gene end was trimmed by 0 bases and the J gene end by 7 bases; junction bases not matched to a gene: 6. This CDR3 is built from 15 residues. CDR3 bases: TGTGCCAGCAGCCAAGACGTGCTAGCGGGGGATGAGCAGTACTTC. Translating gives CASSQDVLAGDEQYF.

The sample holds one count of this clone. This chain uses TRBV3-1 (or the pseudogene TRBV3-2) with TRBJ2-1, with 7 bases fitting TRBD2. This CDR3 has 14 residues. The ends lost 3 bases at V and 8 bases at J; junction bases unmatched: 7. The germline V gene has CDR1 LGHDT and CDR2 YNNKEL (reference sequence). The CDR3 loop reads CASSHGGSFDEQFF. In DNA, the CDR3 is TGTGCCAGCAGCCACGGCGGGAGTTTCGATGAGCAGTTCTTC.

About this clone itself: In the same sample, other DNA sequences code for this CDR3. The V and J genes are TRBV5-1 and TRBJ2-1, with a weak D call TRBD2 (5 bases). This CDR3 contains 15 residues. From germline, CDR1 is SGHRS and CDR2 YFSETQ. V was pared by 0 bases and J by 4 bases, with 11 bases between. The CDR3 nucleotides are TGCGCCAGCAGCTTGGGGACTGGGCCTTACAATGAGCAGTTCTTC. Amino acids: CASSLGTGPYNEQFF. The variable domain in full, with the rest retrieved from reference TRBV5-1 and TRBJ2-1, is KAGVTQTPRYLIKTRGQQVTLSCSPISGHRSVSWYQQTPGQGLQFLFEYFSETQRNKGNFPGRFSGRQFSNSRSEMNVSTLELGDSALYLCASSLGTGPYNEQFFGPGTRLTVL.

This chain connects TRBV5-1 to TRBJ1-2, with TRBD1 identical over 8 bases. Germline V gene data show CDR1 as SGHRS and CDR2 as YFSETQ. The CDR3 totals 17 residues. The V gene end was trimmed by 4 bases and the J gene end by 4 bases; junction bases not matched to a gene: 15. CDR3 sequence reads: CASSGTGGIDYSYGYTF. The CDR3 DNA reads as TGCGCCAGCAGCGGCACAGGGGGGATCGACTATAGCTATGGCTACACCTTC.

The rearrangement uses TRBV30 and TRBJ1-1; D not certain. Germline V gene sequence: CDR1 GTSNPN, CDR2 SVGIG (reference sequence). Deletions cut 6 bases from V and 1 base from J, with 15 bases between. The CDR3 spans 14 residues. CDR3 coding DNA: TGTGCCTGCCCCAAGCGGGCGCCGAACACTGAAGCTTTCTTT. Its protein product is CACPKRAPNTEAFF.

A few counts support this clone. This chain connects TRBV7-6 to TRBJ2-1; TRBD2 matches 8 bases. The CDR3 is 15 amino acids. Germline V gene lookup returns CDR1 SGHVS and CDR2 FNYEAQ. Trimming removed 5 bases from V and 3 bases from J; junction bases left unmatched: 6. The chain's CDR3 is CASSPVLADYNEQFF. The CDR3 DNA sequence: TGTGCCAGCAGCCCCGTACTAGCGGACTACAATGAGCAGTTCTTC.

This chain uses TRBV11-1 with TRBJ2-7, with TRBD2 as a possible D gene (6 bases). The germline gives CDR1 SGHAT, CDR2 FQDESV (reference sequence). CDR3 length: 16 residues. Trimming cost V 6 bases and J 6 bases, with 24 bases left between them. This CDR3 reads CASRLNRGMGDSEQYF. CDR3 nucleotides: TGTGCCAGCAGACTTAACCGCGGGATGGGGGATTCCGAGCAGTACTTC.

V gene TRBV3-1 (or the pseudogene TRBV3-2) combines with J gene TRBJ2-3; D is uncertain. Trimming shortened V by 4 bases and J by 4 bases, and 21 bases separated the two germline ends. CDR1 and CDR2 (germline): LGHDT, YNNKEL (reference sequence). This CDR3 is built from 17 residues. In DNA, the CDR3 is TGTGCCAGCAGCCGAACCTCAGCGTGGAGTACCCCAGATACGCAGTATTTT. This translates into CASSRTSAWSTPDTQYF.

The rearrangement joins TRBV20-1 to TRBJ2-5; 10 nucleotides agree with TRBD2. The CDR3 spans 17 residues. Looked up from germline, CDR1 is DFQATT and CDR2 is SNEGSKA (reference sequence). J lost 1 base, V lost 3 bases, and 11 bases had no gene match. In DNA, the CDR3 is TGCAGTGCTAGTCGGACTAGCGGTTCAGGGGGCCAAGAGACCCAGTACTTC. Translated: CSASRTSGSGGQETQYF.

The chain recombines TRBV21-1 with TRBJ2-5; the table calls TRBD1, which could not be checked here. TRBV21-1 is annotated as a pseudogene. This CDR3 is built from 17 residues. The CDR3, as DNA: TGTGCCAGCAGCAAAGAGATGGGACAAATGTACCAAGAGACCCAGTACTTC. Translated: CASSKEMGQMYQETQYF.

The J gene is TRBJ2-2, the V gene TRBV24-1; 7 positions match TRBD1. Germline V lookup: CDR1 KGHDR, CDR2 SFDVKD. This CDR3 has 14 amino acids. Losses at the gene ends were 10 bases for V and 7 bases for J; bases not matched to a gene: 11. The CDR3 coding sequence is TGTGCCACGAGTTCCGACAGGGATGTCGGGGAGCTGTTTTTT. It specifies CATSSDRDVGELFF.

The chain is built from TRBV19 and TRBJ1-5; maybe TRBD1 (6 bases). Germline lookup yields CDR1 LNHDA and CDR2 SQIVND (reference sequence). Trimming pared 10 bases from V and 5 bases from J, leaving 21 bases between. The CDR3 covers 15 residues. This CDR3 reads CATPTPTGLHQPQHF. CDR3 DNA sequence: TGTGCCACTCCCACGCCGACAGGCCTTCATCAGCCCCAGCATTTT.

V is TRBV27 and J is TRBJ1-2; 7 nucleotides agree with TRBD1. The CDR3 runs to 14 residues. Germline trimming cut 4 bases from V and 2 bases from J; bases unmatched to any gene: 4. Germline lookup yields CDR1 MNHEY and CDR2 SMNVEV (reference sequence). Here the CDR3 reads CASSWDSGNYGYTF. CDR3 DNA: TGTGCCAGCAGTTGGGACAGCGGAAACTATGGCTACACCTTC.

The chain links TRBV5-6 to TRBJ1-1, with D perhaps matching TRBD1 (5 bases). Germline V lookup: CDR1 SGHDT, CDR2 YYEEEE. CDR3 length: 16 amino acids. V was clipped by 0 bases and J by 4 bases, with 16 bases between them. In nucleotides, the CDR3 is TGTGCCAGCAGCTTGGCTGGGACGGCGGGAGGCACTGAAGCTTTCTTT. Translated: CASSLAGTAGGTEAFF.

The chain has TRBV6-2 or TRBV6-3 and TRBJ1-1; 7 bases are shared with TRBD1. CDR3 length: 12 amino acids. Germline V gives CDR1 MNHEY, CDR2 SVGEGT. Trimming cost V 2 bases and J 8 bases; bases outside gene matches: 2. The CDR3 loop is CASSYEGAEAFF. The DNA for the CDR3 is TGTGCCAGCAGTTACGAGGGGGCCGAAGCTTTCTTT.

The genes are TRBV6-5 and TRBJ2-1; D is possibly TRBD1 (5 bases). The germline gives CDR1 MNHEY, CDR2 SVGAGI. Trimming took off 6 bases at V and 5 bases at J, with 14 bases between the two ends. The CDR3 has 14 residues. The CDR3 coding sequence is TGTGCCAGCAGCCGGACACCTACCAACAATGAGCAGTTCTTC. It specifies CASSRTPTNNEQFF.

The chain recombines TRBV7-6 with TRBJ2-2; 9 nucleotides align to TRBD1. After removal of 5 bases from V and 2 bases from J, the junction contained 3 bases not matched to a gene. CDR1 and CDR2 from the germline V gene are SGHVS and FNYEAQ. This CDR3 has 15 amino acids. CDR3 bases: TGTGCCAGCAGCCCGGGACAGGGCAACACCGGGGAGCTGTTTTTT. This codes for CASSPGQGNTGELFF.

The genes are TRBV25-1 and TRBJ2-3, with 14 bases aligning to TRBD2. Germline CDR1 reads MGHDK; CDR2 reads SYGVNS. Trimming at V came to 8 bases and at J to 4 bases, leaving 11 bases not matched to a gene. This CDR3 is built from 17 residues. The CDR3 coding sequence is TGTGCCAGCTTCACGCCGGGACTAGCGGGAGAGGCAGATACGCAGTATTTT. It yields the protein CASFTPGLAGEADTQYF.

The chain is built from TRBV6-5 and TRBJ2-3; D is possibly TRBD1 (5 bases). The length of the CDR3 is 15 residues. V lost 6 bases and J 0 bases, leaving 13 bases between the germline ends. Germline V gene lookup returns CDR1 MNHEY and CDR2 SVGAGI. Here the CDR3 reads CASRTTASSTDTQYF. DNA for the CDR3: TGTGCCAGCAGGACGACAGCCTCTAGCACAGATACGCAGTATTTT.

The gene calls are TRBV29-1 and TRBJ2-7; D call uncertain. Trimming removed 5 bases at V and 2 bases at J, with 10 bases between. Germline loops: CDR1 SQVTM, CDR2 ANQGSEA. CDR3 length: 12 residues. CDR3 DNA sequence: TGCAGCGTTTTATACAGTACCTACGAGCAGTACTTC. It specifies CSVLYSTYEQYF.

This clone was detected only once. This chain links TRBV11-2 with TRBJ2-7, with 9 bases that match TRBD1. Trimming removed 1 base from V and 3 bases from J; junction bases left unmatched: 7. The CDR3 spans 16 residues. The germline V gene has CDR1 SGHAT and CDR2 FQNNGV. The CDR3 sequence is CASSLALGTGLYEQYF. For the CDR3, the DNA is TGTGCCAGCAGCTTAGCATTAGGGACAGGGCTCTACGAGCAGTACTTC.

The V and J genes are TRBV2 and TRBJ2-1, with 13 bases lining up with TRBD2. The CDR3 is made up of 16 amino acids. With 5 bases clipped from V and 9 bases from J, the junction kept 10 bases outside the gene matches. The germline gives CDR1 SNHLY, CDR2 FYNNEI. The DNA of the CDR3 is TGTGCCAGCAGTCCCCTACTAGCGGGAGGGCCGGGTGAGCAGTTCTTC. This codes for CASSPLLAGGPGEQFF. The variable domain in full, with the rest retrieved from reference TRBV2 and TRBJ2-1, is EPEVTQTPSHQVTQMGQEVILRCVPISNHLYFYWYRQILGQKVEFLVSFYNNEISEKSEIFDDQFSVERPDGSNFTLKIRSTKLEDSAMYFCASSPLLAGGPGEQFFGPGTRLTVL.

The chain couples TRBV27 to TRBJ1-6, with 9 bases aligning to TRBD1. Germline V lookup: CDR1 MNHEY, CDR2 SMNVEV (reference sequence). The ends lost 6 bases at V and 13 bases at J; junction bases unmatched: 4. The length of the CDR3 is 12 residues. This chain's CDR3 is CASRQGALPLHF. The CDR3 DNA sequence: TGTGCCAGCAGACAGGGGGCGCTTCCCCTCCACTTT.

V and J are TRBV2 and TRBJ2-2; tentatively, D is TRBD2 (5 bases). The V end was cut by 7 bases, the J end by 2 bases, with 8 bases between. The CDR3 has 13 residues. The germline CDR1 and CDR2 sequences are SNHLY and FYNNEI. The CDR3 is CASKRSNTGELFF. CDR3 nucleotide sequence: TGTGCCAGCAAGCGGTCCAACACCGGGGAGCTGTTTTTT.

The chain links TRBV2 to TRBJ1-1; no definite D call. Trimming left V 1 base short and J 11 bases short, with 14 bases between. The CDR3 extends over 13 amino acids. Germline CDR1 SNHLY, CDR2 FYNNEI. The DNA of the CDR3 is TGTGCCAGCAGTGAAGTAGTAGGGAGAGGGGCTTTCTTT. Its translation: CASSEVVGRGAFF.

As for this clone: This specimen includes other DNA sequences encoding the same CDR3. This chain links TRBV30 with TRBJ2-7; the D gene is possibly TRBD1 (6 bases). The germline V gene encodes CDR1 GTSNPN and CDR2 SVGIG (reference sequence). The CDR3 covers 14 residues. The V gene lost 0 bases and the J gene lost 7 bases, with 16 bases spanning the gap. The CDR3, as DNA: TGTGCCTGGAGTGTACAGGGAAGGGTCTATGAGCAGTACTTC. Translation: CAWSVQGRVYEQYF.

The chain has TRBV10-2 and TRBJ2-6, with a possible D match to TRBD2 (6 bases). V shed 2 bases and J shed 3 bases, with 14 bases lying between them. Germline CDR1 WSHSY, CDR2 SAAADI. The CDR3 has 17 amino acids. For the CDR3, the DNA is TGCGCCAGCAGTGAGACAGGCCTGCGGGGTGGGGCCAACGTCCTGACTTTC. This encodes CASSETGLRGGANVLTF.

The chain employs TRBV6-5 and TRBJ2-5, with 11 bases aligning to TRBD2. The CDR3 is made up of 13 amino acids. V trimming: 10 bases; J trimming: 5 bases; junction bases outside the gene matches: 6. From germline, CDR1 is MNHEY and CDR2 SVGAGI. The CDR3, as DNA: TGTGCCAATAGCGGGGGGGCCGGGGAGACCCAGTACTTC. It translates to CANSGGAGETQYF.

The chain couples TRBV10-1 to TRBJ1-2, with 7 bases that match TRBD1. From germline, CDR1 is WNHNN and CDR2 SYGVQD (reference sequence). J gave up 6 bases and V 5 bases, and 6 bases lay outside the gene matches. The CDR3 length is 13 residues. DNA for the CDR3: TGCGCCAGCAGTCGGGACAGTCTAAATGGCTACACCTTC. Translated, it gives CASSRDSLNGYTF.

As DNA, the CDR3 is TGTGCCAGCAGCTCCCAAAAGGTGACAGGGGGCAGAGAGACCCAGTACTTC. Translation gives CASSSQKVTGGRETQYF. The chain couples TRBV7-8 to TRBJ2-5; TRBD1 agrees at 10 bases. The trim removed 4 bases at V and 4 bases at J, leaving 12 bases unmatched. The CDR3 runs to 17 residues. The germline CDR1 and CDR2 sequences are SGHVS and FQNEAQ.